This TCR beta chain was obtained from a study of T cell responses to AZD1222 COVID-19 vaccine. Whole-study findings and limits: Females outnumbered males among donors, who were mostly white British; clonal diversity was possibly underestimated. Vaccination with two AZD1222 doses was followed by a rise in Spike-specific TCR breadth and depth.

V shed 5 bases and J shed 5 bases, with 18 bases lying between them. The CDR3 has 16 residues. Germline V gives CDR1 LNHDA, CDR2 SQIVND (reference sequence). This clone was observed a few times. Its antigen is unidentified. Clones were sequenced by immunoSEQ multiplex PCR, and TCRdb holds only the in-frame ones, with some missing. Of approximately 180,000 clones detected, roughly 87% appear once; the ten largest clones hold roughly 2.5%. The rearrangement links TRBV19 to TRBJ2-2; D remains unclear. The sequenced sample was peripheral blood, obtained on day 0 of AZD1222 vaccination. The origin of this receptor is an adult in good health. In nucleotides, the CDR3 is TGTGCCAGTAGTTCCGGGCTGGGCAGAGTTACCGGGGAGCTGTTTTTT. Amino acids: CASSSGLGRVTGELFF. Full variable domain (remainder filled in from reference TRBV19 and TRBJ2-2): DGGITQSPKYLFRKEGQNVTLSCEQNLNHDAMYWYRQDPGQGLRLIYYSQIVNDFQKGDIAEGYSVSREKKESFPLTVTSAQKNPTAFYLCASSSGLGRVTGELFFGEGSRLTVL.